The 10 T cell receptor beta chains reported below all come from one sample, sequenced in a study of blood T cell repertoires in COVID-19. TCRdb's copy holds only in-frame clones and misses some; the assay was immunoSEQ multiplex PCR. This table holds approximately 360,000 clones, approximately 88% found once. The sample comprised PBMCs or T cells enriched from blood (not recorded which). These receptors all stem from a woman younger than 45 with acute COVID-19.

V and J are TRBV2 and TRBJ2-2, with 7 bases identical to TRBD1. V dropped 8 bases and J dropped 0; count of bases not matched to a gene: 6. The CDR3 has 15 residues. Germline V gene sequence: CDR1 SNHLY, CDR2 FYNNEI. The CDR3 bases are TGTGCCAGCCTCCGACAGGGTACGAACACCGGGGAGCTGTTTTTT. It translates to CASLRQGTNTGELFF. Variable domain in full (rest from reference TRBV2 and TRBJ2-2): EPEVTQTPSHQVTQMGQEVILRCVPISNHLYFYWYRQILGQKVEFLVSFYNNEISEKSEIFDDQFSVERPDGSNFTLKIRSTKLEDSAMYFCASLRQGTNTGELFFGEGSRLTVL.

The chain recombines TRBV6-5 with TRBJ1-5, with D possibly matching TRBD1 (5 bases). V lost 4 bases to trimming and J lost 6 bases, with 10 bases between them. This CDR3 is built from 13 residues. Germline V gene data show CDR1 as MNHEY and CDR2 as SVGAGI. DNA of the CDR3: TGTGCCAGCAGTTTCAGGGTGGGTCAGCCCCAGCATTTT. It specifies CASSFRVGQPQHF.

The V call is TRBV9, the J call TRBJ2-3, with TRBD2 matching over 8 bases. The CDR3 length is 16 residues. Germline V lookup: CDR1 SGDLS, CDR2 YYNGEE. V shed 0 bases, J shed 2 bases, and the junction held 5 bases outside the gene matches. The CDR3 protein is CASSVAGGMLTDTQYF. For the CDR3, the DNA is TGTGCCAGCAGCGTAGCGGGGGGGATGCTCACAGATACGCAGTATTTT.

This chain connects TRBV29-1 to TRBJ2-1, with TRBD1 as a possible D gene (6 bases). CDR1 and CDR2 (germline): SQVTM, ANQGSEA. V was cut by 6 bases and J by 8 bases, with 14 bases left in between. This CDR3 region has 12 residues. Written as DNA, the CDR3 is TGCAGCGTCGGGACACCCTGGGATGAGCAGTTCTTC. Translated, it gives CSVGTPWDEQFF.

The rearrangement uses TRBV5-8 and TRBJ1-2; D unresolved. Trimming stripped 5 bases from V and 4 bases from J, with 12 bases between. From germline, CDR1 is SGHTS and CDR2 YDEGEE. The CDR3 is made up of 13 amino acids. The CDR3 sequence: CASSTRGGYGYTF. The CDR3 DNA follows: TGTGCCAGCAGTACTCGGGGAGGCTATGGCTACACCTTC.

The chain has TRBV6-5 and TRBJ1-5; TRBD1 aligns across 7 bases. CDR3 size: 15 residues. Trimming cost V 8 bases and J 4 bases; bases outside gene matches: 11. Germline lookup yields CDR1 MNHEY and CDR2 SVGAGI. The CDR3 loop is CASLPRTGANQPQHF. The DNA of the CDR3 is TGTGCCAGCCTTCCTCGGACAGGAGCTAATCAGCCCCAGCATTTT.

J is TRBJ1-6 and V is TRBV7-2; tentatively, D is TRBD1 (6 bases). Deletions cut 2 bases from V and 9 bases from J, with 11 bases between. From germline, CDR1 is SGHTA and CDR2 FQGNSA. This CDR3 contains 14 residues. CDR3 in DNA: TGTGCCAGCAGCTTACAGGGGCTTATTTCACCCCTCCACTTT. It codes for CASSLQGLISPLHF.

V is TRBV5-1 and J is TRBJ2-7; 11 positions agree with TRBD1. The length of the CDR3 is 15 residues. In germline, CDR1 is SGHRS, CDR2 YFSETQ. The V gene end was trimmed by 4 bases and the J gene end by 0 bases; junction bases not matched to a gene: 3. The CDR3 DNA reads as TGCGCCAGCAGCAGCGGACAGGGGGCCTCCTACGAGCAGTACTTC. Its translation: CASSSGQGASYEQYF. The full variable domain, with the rest looked up from reference TRBV5-1 and TRBJ2-7, is KAGVTQTPRYLIKTRGQQVTLSCSPISGHRSVSWYQQTPGQGLQFLFEYFSETQRNKGNFPGRFSGRQFSNSRSEMNVSTLELGDSALYLCASSSGQGASYEQYFGPGTRLTVT.

Written as DNA, the CDR3 is TGCGCCAGCAGTGGAGGGTGGTCTGAGCAGTTCTTC. This gives the protein CASSGGWSEQFF. The rearrangement links TRBV10-2 to TRBJ2-1; perhaps TRBD2 as D (5 bases). The CDR3 totals 12 residues. The V and J ends lost 4 bases and 9 bases respectively, with 10 bases between them. Per germline, CDR1 WSHSY and CDR2 SAAADI.

This clone was observed once. The chain joins TRBV10-3 to TRBJ2-3; 10 bases are a match to TRBD1. CDR3 size: 15 residues. Trimming cost V 6 bases and J 4 bases; bases outside gene matches: 7. CDR1 ENHRY and CDR2 SYGVKD come from the germline V gene. The CDR3: CAISEGQGVADTQYF. The CDR3 DNA reads TGTGCCATCAGCGAAGGACAGGGGGTGGCAGATACGCAGTATTTT.